This T cell receptor (beta chain) was found in a study of technical replicates of blood from several donors. Clones were read by immunoSEQ multiplex PCR, and TCRdb kept only the in-frame ones, dropping some. The sample carries some 70,000 clones, 88% recorded once. By share, this clone ranks as large. V lost 6 bases and J lost 4; bases outside the gene matches: 4. The V gene's germline CDR1 is MNHEY and CDR2 SVGAGI. The CDR3 spans 14 residues. Sequencing used PBMCs. The chain is built from TRBV6-5 and TRBJ2-1; 9 bases line up with TRBD2. The sequence came from a human donor in good health. Some clones in this sample may be carry-over from other donors' samples. The CDR3 bases are TGTGCCAGCAGCCGGACTAGCGATTACAATGAGCAGTTCTTC. Its protein product is CASSRTSDYNEQFF.